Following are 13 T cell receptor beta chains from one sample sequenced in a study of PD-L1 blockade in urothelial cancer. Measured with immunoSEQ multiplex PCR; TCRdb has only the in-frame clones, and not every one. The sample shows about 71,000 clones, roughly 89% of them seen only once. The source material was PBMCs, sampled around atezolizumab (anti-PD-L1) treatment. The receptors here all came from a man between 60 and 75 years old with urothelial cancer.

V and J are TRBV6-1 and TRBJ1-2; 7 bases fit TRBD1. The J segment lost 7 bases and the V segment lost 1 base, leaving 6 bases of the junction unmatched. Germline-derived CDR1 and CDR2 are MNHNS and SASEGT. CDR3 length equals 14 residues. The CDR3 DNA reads TGTGCCAGCAGTGAAGATCCGACAGGGTTTGGCTACACCTTC. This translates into CASSEDPTGFGYTF.

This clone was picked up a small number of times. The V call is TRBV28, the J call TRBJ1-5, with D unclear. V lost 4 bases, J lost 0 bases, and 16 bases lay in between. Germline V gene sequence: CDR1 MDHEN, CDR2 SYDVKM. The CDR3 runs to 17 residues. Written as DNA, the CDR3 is TGTGCCAGCAGTTCCGTTGGATACGGAGGTAGCAATCAGCCCCAGCATTTT. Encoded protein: CASSSVGYGGSNQPQHF.

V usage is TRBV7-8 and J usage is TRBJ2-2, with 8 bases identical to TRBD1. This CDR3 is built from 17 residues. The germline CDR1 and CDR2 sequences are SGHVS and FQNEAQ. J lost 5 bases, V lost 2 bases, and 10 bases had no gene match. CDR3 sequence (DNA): TGTGCCAGCAGCTTACAGGGTCAGGGGGCAGGTACCGGGGAGCTGTTTTTT. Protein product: CASSLQGQGAGTGELFF. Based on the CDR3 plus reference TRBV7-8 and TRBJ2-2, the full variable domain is GAGVSQSPRYKVAKRGQDVALRCDPISGHVSLFWYQQALGQGPEFLTYFQNEAQLDKSGLPSDRFFAERPEGSVSTLKIQRTQQEDSAVYLCASSLQGQGAGTGELFFGEGSRLTVL.

The CDR3 here is CASSLRTGGAHNEQFF. The CDR3 DNA is TGTGCCAGCAGTTTAAGGACAGGGGGCGCCCACAATGAGCAGTTCTTC. This chain connects TRBV28 to TRBJ2-1; the match to TRBD1 covers 11 bases. CDR1 MDHEN and CDR2 SYDVKM come from the germline V gene. Trimming removed 2 bases from V and 5 bases from J; junction bases left unmatched: 5. The CDR3 consists of 16 residues. The whole variable domain, remainder taken from reference TRBV28 and TRBJ2-1, is DVKVTQSSRYLVKRTGEKVFLECVQDMDHENMFWYRQDPGLGLRLIYFSYDVKMKEKGDIPEGYSVSREKKERFSLILESASTNQTSMYLCASSLRTGGAHNEQFFGPGTRLTVL.

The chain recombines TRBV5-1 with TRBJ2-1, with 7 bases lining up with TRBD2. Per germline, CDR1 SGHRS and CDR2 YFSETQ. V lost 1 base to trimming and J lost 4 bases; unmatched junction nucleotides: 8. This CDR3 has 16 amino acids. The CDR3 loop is CASSLTGTTRYNEQFF. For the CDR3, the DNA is TGCGCCAGCAGCTTGACCGGGACTACCAGGTACAATGAGCAGTTCTTC.

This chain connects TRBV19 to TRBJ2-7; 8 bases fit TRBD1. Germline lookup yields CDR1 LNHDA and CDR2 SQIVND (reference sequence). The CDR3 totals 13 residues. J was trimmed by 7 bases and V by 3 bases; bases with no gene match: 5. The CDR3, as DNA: TGTGCCAGTAGTATGACAGGGGAAGGGGAGCAGTACTTC. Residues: CASSMTGEGEQYF. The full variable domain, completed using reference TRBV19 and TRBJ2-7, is DGGITQSPKYLFRKEGQNVTLSCEQNLNHDAMYWYRQDPGQGLRLIYYSQIVNDFQKGDIAEGYSVSREKKESFPLTVTSAQKNPTAFYLCASSMTGEGEQYFGPGTRLTVT.

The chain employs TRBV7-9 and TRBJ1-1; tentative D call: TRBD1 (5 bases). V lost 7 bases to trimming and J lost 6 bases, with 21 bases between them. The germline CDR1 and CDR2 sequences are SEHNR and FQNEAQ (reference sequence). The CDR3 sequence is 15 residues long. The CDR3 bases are TGTGCCAGCATCATACCACAGGATTCCTCCCCTGAAGCTTTCTTT. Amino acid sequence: CASIIPQDSSPEAFF.

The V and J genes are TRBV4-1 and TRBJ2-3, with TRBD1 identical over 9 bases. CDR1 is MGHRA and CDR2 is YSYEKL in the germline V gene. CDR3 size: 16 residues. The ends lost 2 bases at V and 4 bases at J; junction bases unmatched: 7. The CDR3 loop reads CASSQLQGAGADTQYF. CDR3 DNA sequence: TGCGCCAGCAGCCAACTACAGGGGGCCGGGGCAGATACGCAGTATTTT.

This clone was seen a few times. The CDR3 DNA sequence: TGTGCCAGCAGCCTAGAGGGGACAACCTATGGCTACACCTTC. Translating it yields CASSLEGTTYGYTF. The J gene is TRBJ1-2, the V gene TRBV7-8; the D gene is possibly TRBD1 (6 bases). Germline V gene sequence: CDR1 SGHVS, CDR2 FQNEAQ. The CDR3 has 14 residues. The V gene lost 5 bases and the J gene lost 4 bases, with 14 bases spanning the gap.

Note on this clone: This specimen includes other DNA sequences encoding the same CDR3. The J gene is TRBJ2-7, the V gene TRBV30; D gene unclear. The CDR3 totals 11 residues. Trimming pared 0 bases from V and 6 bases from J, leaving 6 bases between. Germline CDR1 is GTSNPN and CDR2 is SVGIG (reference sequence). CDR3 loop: CAWSVRSEQYF. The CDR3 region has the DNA TGTGCCTGGAGTGTACGCAGCGAGCAGTACTTC. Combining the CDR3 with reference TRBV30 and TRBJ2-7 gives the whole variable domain SQTIHQWPATLVQPVGSPLSLECTVEGTSNPNLYWYRQAAGRGLQLLFYSVGIGQISSEVPQNLSASRPQDRQFILSSKKLLLSDSGFYLCAWSVRSEQYFGPGTRLTVT.

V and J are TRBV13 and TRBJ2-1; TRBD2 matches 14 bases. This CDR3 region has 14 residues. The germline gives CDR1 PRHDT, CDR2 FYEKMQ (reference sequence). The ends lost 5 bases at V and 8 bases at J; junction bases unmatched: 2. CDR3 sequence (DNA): TGTGCCAGCAGCCCGGGACTAGCGGGAGATGAGCAGTTCTTC. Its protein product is CASSPGLAGDEQFF.

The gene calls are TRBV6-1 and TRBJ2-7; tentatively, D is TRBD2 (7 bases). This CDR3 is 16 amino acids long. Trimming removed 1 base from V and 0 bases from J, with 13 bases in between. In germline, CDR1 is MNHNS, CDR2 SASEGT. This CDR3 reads CASSEGWGGVSYEQYF. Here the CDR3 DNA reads TGTGCCAGCAGTGAAGGATGGGGGGGCGTCTCCTACGAGCAGTACTTC.

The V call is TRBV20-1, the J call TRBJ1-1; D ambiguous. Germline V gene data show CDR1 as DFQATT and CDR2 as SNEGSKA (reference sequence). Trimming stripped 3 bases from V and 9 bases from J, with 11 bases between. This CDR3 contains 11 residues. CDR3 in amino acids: CSARRQMKAFF. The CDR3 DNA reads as TGCAGTGCTAGGCGTCAAATGAAAGCTTTCTTT.